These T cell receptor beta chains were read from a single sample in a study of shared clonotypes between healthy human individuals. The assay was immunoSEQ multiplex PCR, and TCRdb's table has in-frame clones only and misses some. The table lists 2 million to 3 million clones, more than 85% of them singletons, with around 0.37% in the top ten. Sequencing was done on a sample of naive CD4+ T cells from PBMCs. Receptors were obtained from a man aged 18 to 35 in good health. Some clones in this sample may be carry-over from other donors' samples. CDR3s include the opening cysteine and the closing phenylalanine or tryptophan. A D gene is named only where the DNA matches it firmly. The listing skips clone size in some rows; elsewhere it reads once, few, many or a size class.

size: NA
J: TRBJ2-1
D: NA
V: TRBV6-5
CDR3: CASSLDRNHNEQFF
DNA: TGTGCCAGCAGTCTAGACCGAAACCACAATGAGCAGTTCTTC

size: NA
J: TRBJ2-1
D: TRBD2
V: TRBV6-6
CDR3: CASRPGGNNEQFF
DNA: TGTGCCAGCAGACCCGGGGGGAACAATGAGCAGTTCTTC

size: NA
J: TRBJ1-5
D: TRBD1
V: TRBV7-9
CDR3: CASSFGTGVNQPQHF
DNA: TGTGCCAGCAGCTTTGGGACAGGGGTCAATCAGCCCCAGCATTTT

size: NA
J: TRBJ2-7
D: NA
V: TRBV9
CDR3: CASSAGGLAVYEQYF
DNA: TGTGCCAGCAGCGCCGGGGGGCTAGCGGTCTACGAGCAGTACTTC

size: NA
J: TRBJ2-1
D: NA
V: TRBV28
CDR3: CASTSRSGSSYNEQFF
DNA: TGTGCCAGCACCTCACGCAGCGGTAGCTCCTACAATGAGCAGTTCTTC

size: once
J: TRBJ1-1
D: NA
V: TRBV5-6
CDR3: CASSPKRGNTEAFF
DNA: TGTGCCAGCAGCCCCAAACGGGGGAACACTGAAGCTTTCTTT

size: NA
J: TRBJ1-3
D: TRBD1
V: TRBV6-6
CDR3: CASSRDRDRAGNTIYF
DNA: TGTGCCAGCAGTCGGGACAGGGACAGGGCTGGAAACACCATATATTTT

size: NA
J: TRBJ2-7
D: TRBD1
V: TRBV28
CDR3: CASSFYPTGQSSYEQYF
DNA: TGTGCCAGCAGTTTTTACCCGACAGGGCAGAGCTCCTACGAGCAGTACTTC

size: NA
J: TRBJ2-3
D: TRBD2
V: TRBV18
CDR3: CASSPIMLAGGPSDTQYF
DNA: TGTGCCAGCTCACCCATCATGTTAGCGGGAGGGCCGTCAGATACGCAGTATTTT

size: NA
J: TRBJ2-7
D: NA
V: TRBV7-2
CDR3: CASSLSRGSYYEQYF
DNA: TGTGCCAGCAGCTTAAGTAGGGGTTCATACTACGAGCAGTACTTC

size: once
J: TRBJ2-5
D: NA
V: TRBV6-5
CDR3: CASSYSRRETQYF
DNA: TGTGCCAGCAGTTACTCCCGCCGAGAGACCCAGTACTTC

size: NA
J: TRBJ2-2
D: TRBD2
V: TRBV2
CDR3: CASSGASGRTGELFF
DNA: TGTGCCAGCAGTGGGGCTAGCGGGAGGACCGGGGAGCTGTTTTTT

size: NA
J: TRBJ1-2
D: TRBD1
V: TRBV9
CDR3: CASSGTGYTF
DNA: TGTGCCAGCAGCGGGACAGGATACACCTTC

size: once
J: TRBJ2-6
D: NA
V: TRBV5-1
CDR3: CASSWSLGANVLTF
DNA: TGCGCCAGCAGCTGGTCCCTTGGGGCCAACGTCCTGACTTTC

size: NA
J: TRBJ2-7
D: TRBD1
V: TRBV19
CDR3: CASSPAGGQGTYEQYF
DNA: TGTGCCAGTAGCCCTGCCGGGGGACAGGGGACTTACGAGCAGTACTTC